A selection of T cell receptor beta chains follows, all from one sample in a study of metastatic and nonmetastatic thyroid tumors. MiXCR re-clonotyped the PCR reads for TCRdb. Of 20,000 to 25,000 clones in the sample, 20% to 25% were seen once. Sequencing was done on a sample of adjacent normal tissue. The receptors were sampled from a female donor with papillary thyroid cancer or a benign thyroid nodule (not recorded which). Some clones in this sample may be carry-over from other donors' samples. Both conserved end residues are part of each CDR3. Some rows have no size entry. The others give once, few or many, or a class for an expanded clone.

j_gene | abundance | len | v_gene | CDR3aa
TRBJ2-7 | NA | 14 | TRBV11-2 | CASSLDRTGSGQYF
TRBJ1-1 | many | 12 | TRBV7-9 | CASSLDFLGAFF
TRBJ2-7 | medium-sized | 15 | TRBV27 | CASSPTGTYDYEQYF
TRBJ1-1 | medium-sized | 15 | TRBV6-1 | CASSKRQGGNTEAFF
TRBJ1-2 | many | 10 | TRBV2 | CASRAEGYTF
TRBJ2-7 | medium-sized | 12 | TRBV2 | CASSPRAYEQYF
TRBJ1-2 | NA | 13 | TRBV6-2/TRBV6-3 | CGSSYGPTYGYTF
TRBJ1-2 | NA | 12 | TRBV27 | CASSLDSRSYTF
TRBJ2-5 | NA | 15 | TRBV7-2 | CASSLVLASRETQYF
TRBJ2-7 | NA | 16 | TRBV6-1 | CSSEDATGAHWYEQYF
TRBJ2-6 | few | 18 | TRBV6-2/TRBV6-3 | CASSYLDRGLRGANFLTF
TRBJ2-2 | NA | 12 | TRBV12-3/TRBV12-4 | CASRLVSGELFF
TRBJ2-7 | NA | 15 | TRBV6-1 | CASSGAAGAAYEQYF
TRBJ2-3 | NA | 15 | TRBV6-1 | CASSLTWGSSDTQYF
TRBJ1-5 | few | 15 | TRBV20-1 | CSARLTWRIDQPRHF
TRBJ2-7 | few | 12 | TRBV7-2 | CASSSVPYEQYF
TRBJ2-3 | NA | 16 | TRBV9 | CASSPNTGQGTDTQYF
TRBJ2-1 | many | 15 | TRBV4-3 | CASSARGSRGGEQFF
TRBJ2-5 | many | 15 | TRBV4-2 | CASSQDPGLAGLQYF
TRBJ2-3 | many | 19 | TRBV4-1 | CASSQEERLAGAATDTQYF
TRBJ2-7 | NA | 18 | TRBV5-1 | CAISLRGLAGGPSYGQYF
TRBJ1-4 | many | 13 | TRBV12-3/TRBV12-4 | CASSLQANEKLFF
TRBJ2-5 | NA | 14 | TRBV20-1 | CSADDVAGLQTQYF
TRBJ1-2 | few | 12 | TRBV6-2/TRBV6-3 | CANSSDGYGYTF
TRBJ2-7 | NA | 14 | TRBV6-1 | CGSSPGMSSYEQYF
TRBJ2-3 | many | 13 | TRBV28 | CASSRDFTDTQYF
TRBJ2-6 | medium-sized | 18 | TRBV6-1 | CASSVRGTAHSGANVLTF
TRBJ2-1 | NA | 13 | TRBV20-1 | CSAGGRGNNEKFF
TRBJ1-4 | NA | 17 | TRBV11-2 | CASIRYSQIMGSEKLFF
TRBJ2-7 | NA | 14 | TRBV20-1 | CSASRLDGFGEQYF
TRBJ2-1 | NA | 13 | TRBV5-1 | CASSLRGMGEQFF
TRBJ2-6 | once | 15 | TRBV7-9 | CASSPGKRGANVLTF
TRBJ1-4 | NA | 15 | TRBV6-1 | CAGTTVTGRREKLFF
TRBJ2-3 | once | 17 | TRBV20-1 | CSARVRTSGCPQSTEYF
TRBJ2-7 | NA | 20 | TRBV6-2/TRBV6-3 | CASSSHFGGTGKGNSYEQYF
TRBJ1-1 | NA | 15 | TRBV5-1 | CASSNRTGVTTEAFF
TRBJ2-5 | NA | 16 | TRBV4-2 | CASSQGGQGRGETQYF
TRBJ2-3 | NA | 18 | TRBV2 | CASSASRGTGPSTDTQYF
TRBJ2-1 | many | 15 | TRBV4-3 | CASSPRGGSGNEQFF
TRBJ1-5 | many | 13 | TRBV20-1 | CSASTDSNQPQHF
TRBJ2-2 | few | 14 | TRBV28 | CASSTEGTAGGLFF
TRBJ2-7 | NA | 13 | TRBV20-1 | CSARTPGSYEQYF
TRBJ1-5 | NA | 17 | TRBV7-6 | CASSESSGGPTNQPQHF
TRBJ2-3 | NA | 15 | TRBV5-4 | CASSLGQDSTDTQYF
TRBJ2-3 | many | 12 | TRBV3-1 | CASSPTSDTQYF
TRBJ2-1 | many | 18 | TRBV25-1 | CASSDVRSGGSSYNEQFF
TRBJ2-2 | many | 17 | TRBV18 | CASSPLFRRGLTGELFF
TRBJ1-2 | NA | 16 | TRBV2 | CASSRSVGFGNYGYTF
TRBJ2-1 | many | 14 | TRBV19 | CASSILASHNEQFF
TRBJ2-7 | NA | 15 | TRBV20-1 | CSARTGTSETYEQYF
TRBJ1-6 | many | 17 | TRBV3-1 | CASSPRSVGGPNSPLHF
TRBJ2-7 | medium-sized | 12 | TRBV2 | CASSPRDYEQYF